This T cell receptor (beta chain) was observed in a study of T cells after yellow fever vaccination. This clonotype was found many times. What it recognizes is unknown. Study-wide results and caveats: Shared CD4/CD8 clonotypes were a small share, likely from convergent recombination.

Each CDR3 protein is one row after TCRdb ran MiXCR on the 5' RACE reads. The sample shows approximately 300,000 distinct CDR3 sequences, around 6.8% of them seen only once. The clonotype comes from a man in his late teens or twenties who received the YFV17D yellow fever vaccine. The material sequenced was PBMCs, taken 45 days after the first yellow fever vaccination.

CDR3 DNA sequence: TGCGCCAGCAGAGGCAGGGTAGCCGGGGAGCTGTTTTTT. Amino acids: CASRGRVAGELFF. The chain combines TRBV4-3 with TRBJ2-2; perhaps TRBD1 as D (5 bases). Germline values: CDR1 LGHNA, CDR2 YSLEER. The CDR3 sequence is 13 residues long. V was trimmed by 6 bases and J by 6 bases, leaving 11 bases between them.